This T cell receptor (beta chain) comes out of a study of T cells after yellow fever vaccination. Study results and limitations: Post-booster reappearance was seen for most primary-vaccination clones (roughly 96% CD4, about 90% CD8). A small proportion of clonotypes was detected in both the CD4 and CD8 compartments.

Synthesis of TCR cDNA relied on 5'RACE template switching, which attached a universal primer site and UMIs. TCRdb used MiXCR to reprocess the 5' RACE reads, holding one entry per CDR3 protein. The table shows approximately 90,000 distinct CDR3 sequences, with 4.5% to 6% occurring only once. Turning to this clonotype: Its antigen is currently unknown.

This material consisted of CD8+ T cells sorted from PBMCs, taken 10 days after the yellow fever booster vaccination. This TCR was recovered from a man between 18 and 35 years old who received the YFV17D yellow fever vaccine.

DNA of the CDR3: TGTGCCGGCCCGGGACAGGAAGATTCACCCCTCCACTTT. The encoded protein is CAGPGQEDSPLHF. The chain carries TRBV6-1 and TRBJ1-6; the match to TRBD1 covers 8 bases. V lost 11 bases, J lost 8 bases, and 8 bases stayed unmatched. Germline V gene data show CDR1 as MNHNS and CDR2 as SASEGT. There are 13 residues in the CDR3.